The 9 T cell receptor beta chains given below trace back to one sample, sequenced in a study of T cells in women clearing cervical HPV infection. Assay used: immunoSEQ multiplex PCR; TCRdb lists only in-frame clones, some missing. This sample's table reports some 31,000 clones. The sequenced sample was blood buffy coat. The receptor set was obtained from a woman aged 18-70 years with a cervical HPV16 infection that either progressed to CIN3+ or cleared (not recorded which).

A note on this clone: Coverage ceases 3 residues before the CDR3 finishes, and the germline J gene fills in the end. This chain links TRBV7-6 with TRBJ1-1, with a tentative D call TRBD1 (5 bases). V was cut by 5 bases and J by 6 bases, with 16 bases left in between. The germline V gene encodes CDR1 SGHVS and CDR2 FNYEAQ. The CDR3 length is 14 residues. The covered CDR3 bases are TGTGCCAGCAGCCTATTTACAGGAAAGGCTGAA. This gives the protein CASSLFTGKAE. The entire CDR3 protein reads CASSLFTGKAEAFF.

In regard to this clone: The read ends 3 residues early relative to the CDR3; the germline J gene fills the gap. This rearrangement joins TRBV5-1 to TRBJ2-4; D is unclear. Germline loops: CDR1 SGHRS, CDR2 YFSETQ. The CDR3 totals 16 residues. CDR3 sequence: CASSHDPRTPAAGQYF. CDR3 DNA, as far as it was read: TGCGCCAGCAGCCATGATCCCCGAACGCCGGCGGCTGGT.

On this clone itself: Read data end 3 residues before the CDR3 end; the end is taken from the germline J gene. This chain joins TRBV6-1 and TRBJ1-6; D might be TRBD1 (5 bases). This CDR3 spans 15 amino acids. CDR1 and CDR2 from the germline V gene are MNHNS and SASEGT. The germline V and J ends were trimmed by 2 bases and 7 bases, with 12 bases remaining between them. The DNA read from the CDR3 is TGTGCCAGCAGTGAACTAACAGGAGCCAATTCACCC. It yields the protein CASSELTGANSP. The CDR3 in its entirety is CASSELTGANSPLHF.

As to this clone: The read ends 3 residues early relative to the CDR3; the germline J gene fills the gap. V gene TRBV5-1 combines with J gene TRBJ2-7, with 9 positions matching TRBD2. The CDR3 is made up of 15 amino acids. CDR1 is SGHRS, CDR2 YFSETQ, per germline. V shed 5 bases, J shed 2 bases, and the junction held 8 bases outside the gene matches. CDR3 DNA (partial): TGCGCCAGCAGTCTGGCACGGACTAGCGCCTACGAG. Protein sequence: CASSLARTSAYE. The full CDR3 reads CASSLARTSAYEQYF.

The part of the CDR3 DNA that was read is TGTGCCAGCAGCGTCAGCTCTGGAAACACC. This encodes CASSVSSGNT. The whole CDR3 is CASSVSSGNTIYF. V gene TRBV7-8 combines with J gene TRBJ1-3; the D is unclear. The CDR3 goes on 3 residues after the read ends, and that part is filled in from the germline J gene. Trimming shortened V by 5 bases and J by 0 bases, and 5 bases separated the two germline ends. The CDR3 extends over 13 amino acids. CDR1 and CDR2 from the germline V gene are SGHVS and FQNEAQ.

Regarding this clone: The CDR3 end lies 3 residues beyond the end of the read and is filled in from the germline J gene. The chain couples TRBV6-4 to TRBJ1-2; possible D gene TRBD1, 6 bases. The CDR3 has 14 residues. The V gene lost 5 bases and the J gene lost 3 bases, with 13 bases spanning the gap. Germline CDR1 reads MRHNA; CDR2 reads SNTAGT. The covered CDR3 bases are TGTGCCAGCAGTCTCCCCCGACAGGACTATGGC. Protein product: CASSLPRQDYG. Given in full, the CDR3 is CASSLPRQDYGYTF.

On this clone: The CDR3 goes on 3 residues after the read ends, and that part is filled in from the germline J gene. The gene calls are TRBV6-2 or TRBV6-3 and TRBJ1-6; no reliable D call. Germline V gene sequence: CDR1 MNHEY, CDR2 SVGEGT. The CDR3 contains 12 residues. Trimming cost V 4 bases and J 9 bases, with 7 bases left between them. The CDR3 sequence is CASSFPGSPLHF. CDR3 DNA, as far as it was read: TGTGCCAGCAGTTTCCCGGGTTCACCC.

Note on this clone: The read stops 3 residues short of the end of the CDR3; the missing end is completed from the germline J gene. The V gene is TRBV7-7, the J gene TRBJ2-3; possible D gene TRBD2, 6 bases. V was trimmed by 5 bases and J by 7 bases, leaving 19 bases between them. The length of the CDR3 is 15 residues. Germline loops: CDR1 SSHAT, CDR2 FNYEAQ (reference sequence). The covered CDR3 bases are TGTGCCAGCAGCATCTCGGCTAGCGAAGGGAATACG. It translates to CASSISASEGNT. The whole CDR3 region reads CASSISASEGNTQYF.

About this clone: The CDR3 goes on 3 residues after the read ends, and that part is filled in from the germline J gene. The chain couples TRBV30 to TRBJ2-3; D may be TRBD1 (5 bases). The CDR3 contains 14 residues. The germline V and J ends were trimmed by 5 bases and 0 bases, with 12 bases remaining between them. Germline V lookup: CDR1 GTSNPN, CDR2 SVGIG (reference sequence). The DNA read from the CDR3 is TGTGCCTGGTTATTGGGGCCAAGCACAGATACG. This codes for CAWLLGPSTDT. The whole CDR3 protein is CAWLLGPSTDTQYF. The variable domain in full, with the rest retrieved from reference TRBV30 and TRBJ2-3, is SQTIHQWPATLVQPVGSPLSLECTVEGTSNPNLYWYRQAAGRGLQLLFYSVGIGQISSEVPQNLSASRPQDRQFILSSKKLLLSDSGFYLCAWLLGPSTDTQYFGPGTRLTVL.